These T cell receptor beta chains were read from a single sample in a study of blood T cell repertoires in COVID-19. Measured with immunoSEQ multiplex PCR; TCRdb has only the in-frame clones, and not every one. The table lists 75,000 to 90,000 clones, 83% of them singletons. Sequencing was performed on peripheral blood. Receptor source: a human donor in a cohort sampled during active COVID-19. The CDR3 runs from the conserved cysteine through the conserved F or W. The D gene is left open where the match is weak. Part of the rows lack a size; the others show once, few, many or a class for expanded clones.

size,D,J,V,DNA,CDR3
NA,TRBD2,TRBJ2-1,TRBV6-1,TGTGCCAGCAGTGAAGAGGGACTAGCCAATGAGCAGTTCTTC,CASSEEGLANEQFF
NA,TRBD1,TRBJ1-1,TRBV7-6,TGTGCCAGCAGCTTAGAAGGACAGGGACTCAACACTGAAGCTTTCTTT,CASSLEGQGLNTEAFF
NA,TRBD2,TRBJ2-6,TRBV5-1,TGCGCCAGCAGCCCCAGGACTAGCGGGGCCTCTGGGGCCAACGTCCTGACTTTC,CASSPRTSGASGANVLTF
NA,TRBD2,TRBJ2-3,TRBV6-5,TGTGCCAGCCGGGGGGACTGGGCGACAGATACGCAGTATTTT,CASRGDWATDTQYF
NA,TRBD1,TRBJ1-6,TRBV6-2/TRBV6-3,TGTGCCAGCAGTCACCGGGGGACAGGGGGTTTTGTTTATTCACCCCTCCACTTT,CASSHRGTGGFVYSPLHF
NA,NA,TRBJ2-3,TRBV30,TGTGCCTGGAGTGGCTTCGCGGGGAGCACAGATACGCAGTATTTT,CAWSGFAGSTDTQYF
few,TRBD1,TRBJ1-5,TRBV30,TGTGCCTGGAGTGAGGGACAGTCTAATCAGCCCCAGCATTTT,CAWSEGQSNQPQHF
few,NA,TRBJ1-2,TRBV28,TGTGCCACCATTTCAGGGGCTGGCGGTGGCTACACCTTC,CATISGAGGGYTF
NA,NA,TRBJ1-4,TRBV7-9,TGTGCCAGCAGCAATTATCTCGGTACAGCAAATGAAAAACTGTTTTTT,CASSNYLGTANEKLFF
once,TRBD1,TRBJ2-2,TRBV4-1,TGCGCCAGCAGCCCCCGGGGACAGGGGGCCGACACCGGGGAGCTGTTTTTT,CASSPRGQGADTGELFF
few,NA,TRBJ1-3,TRBV4-2,TGTGCCAGCAGCCAAGTATCTGGAAACACCATATATTTT,CASSQVSGNTIYF
NA,NA,TRBJ1-1,TRBV30,TGTGCCTGGAGTGCCGTCCTAACTGATTCTGAAGCTTTCTTT,CAWSAVLTDSEAFF
NA,TRBD1,TRBJ2-3,TRBV6-1,TGTGCCAGCAGTGAAGCGACGGACAGGGCGGGGATCACAGATACGCAGTATTTT,CASSEATDRAGITDTQYF
NA,NA,TRBJ1-1,TRBV7-9,TGTGCCAGCAGCGGAACGGGGGGCACTGAAGCTTTCTTT,CASSGTGGTEAFF
NA,TRBD2,TRBJ2-7,TRBV7-2,TGTGCCAGCAGCTGGACGACTAGCGGGGGGGAGATGGCTGGCTACGAGCAGTACTTC,CASSWTTSGGEMAGYEQYF
NA,NA,TRBJ1-1,TRBV3-1/TRBV3-2,TGTGCCAGCAGCCGGGAGGGGCGGAACACTGAAGCTTTCTTT,CASSREGRNTEAFF
NA,NA,TRBJ2-7,TRBV5-4,TGTGCCAGCAGCCGGGGGACGGATGCGGAATACGAGCAGTACTTC,CASSRGTDAEYEQYF
NA,TRBD1,TRBJ1-5,TRBV7-2,TGTGCCAGCAGCCAGGACAGGGGGGATCAGCCCCAGCATTTT,CASSQDRGDQPQHF
NA,NA,TRBJ2-3,TRBV4-3,TGCGCCAGCAGCAAATCAGTGGGGGGTAGCACAGATACGCAGTATTTT,CASSKSVGGSTDTQYF
NA,NA,TRBJ2-7,TRBV5-5,TGTGCCAGCAGCACAGGGACGGCGATATCCTACGAGCAGTACTTC,CASSTGTAISYEQYF
NA,NA,TRBJ1-1,TRBV5-1,TGCGCCAGCAGCTCCCTGGGGGACGCGCGAAGGGGGGCTTTCTTT,CASSSLGDARRGAFF
few,TRBD1,TRBJ1-5,TRBV28,TGTGCCAGCAGTTTAGTTGGGACAGGGGTCCGGCTGGAGCATTTT,CASSLVGTGVRLEHF
NA,TRBD1,TRBJ2-5,TRBV7-2,TGTGCCAGCAGGGGGACAGGCTTACAAGAGACCCAGTACTTC,CASRGTGLQETQYF
NA,TRBD1,TRBJ1-1,TRBV10-3,TGTGCCATCAGTAACAGGGGAGATTCGCGAGCTTTCTTT,CAISNRGDSRAFF
NA,NA,TRBJ2-6,TRBV5-4,TGTGCCAGCAGCTTCCGGGACAACTCTGGGGCCAACGTCCTGACTTTC,CASSFRDNSGANVLTF
NA,NA,TRBJ2-3,TRBV5-1,TGCGCCAGCAGGGATACAGGGACAGATACGCAGTATTTT,CASRDTGTDTQYF
NA,NA,TRBJ2-3,TRBV4-2,TGTGCCAGCAGCCAAGCGATGATTTCAGGGTTTAGGGCAGATACGCAGTATTTT,CASSQAMISGFRADTQYF
NA,NA,TRBJ2-3,TRBV19,TGTGCCAGTAGTATAGGGCTAGCGACAGATACGCAGTATTTT,CASSIGLATDTQYF
NA,NA,TRBJ2-3,TRBV29-1,TGCAGCGTTTTCTCGGGATCCACAGATACGCAGTATTTT,CSVFSGSTDTQYF
NA,NA,TRBJ1-1,TRBV7-9,TGTGCCAGCCTCAGGGTATCCATGAACACTGAAGCTTTCTTT,CASLRVSMNTEAFF
NA,TRBD1,TRBJ1-2,TRBV5-4,TGTGCCAGCAGCGATAGACAGGGAGCATATGGCTACACCTTC,CASSDRQGAYGYTF
few,NA,TRBJ1-1,TRBV5-6,TGTGCCAGCAGCCGGGGGGACGGGAACACTGAAGCTTTCTTT,CASSRGDGNTEAFF
NA,NA,TRBJ2-3,TRBV18,TGTGCCAGCTCACCGAGGGGGGGTTTCACAGATACGCAGTATTTT,CASSPRGGFTDTQYF
once,TRBD1,TRBJ2-7,TRBV5-1,TGCGCCAGCAGTCGGGACAGAAACTACGAGCAGTACTTC,CASSRDRNYEQYF
once,NA,TRBJ2-4,TRBV5-6,TGTGCCAGCAGCTTCCGGCAGGACATAGCCAAAAACATTCAGTACTTC,CASSFRQDIAKNIQYF
NA,NA,TRBJ2-7,TRBV19,TGTGCCAGTAGTTTGAACCCCACTACCTACGAGCAGTACTTC,CASSLNPTTYEQYF
NA,NA,TRBJ2-7,TRBV6-6,TGTGCCAGCAGTACAGGCTACGAGCAGTACTTC,CASSTGYEQYF
NA,TRBD2,TRBJ2-3,TRBV12-5,TGTGCTAGTGAGGAAGCGGGAAATTGCACAGATACGCAGTATTTT,CASEEAGNCTDTQYF
NA,TRBD1,TRBJ2-1,TRBV7-3,TGTGCCAGCAGCTCGACAGGGGGTAATGAGCAGTTCTTC,CASSSTGGNEQFF
NA,NA,TRBJ2-1,TRBV5-1,TGCGCCAGCAGCTTGGAGCGGAACAATGAGCAGTTCTTC,CASSLERNNEQFF
NA,NA,TRBJ2-3,TRBV7-2,TGTGCCAGCAGCTTAGTGTGGGGGGACACAGATACGCAGTATTTT,CASSLVWGDTDTQYF
NA,TRBD2,TRBJ2-3,TRBV24-1,TGTGCCACCAGTGACCCTAGCGGGGGTCTTGAGACAGATACGCAGTATTTT,CATSDPSGGLETDTQYF
NA,NA,TRBJ1-6,TRBV30,TGTGCCTGGAATACGGCGGGGGATTCACCCCTCCACTTT,CAWNTAGDSPLHF
NA,NA,TRBJ2-1,TRBV30,TGTGCCTGGAGTGTTTCGAGTAACAATGAGCAGTTCTTC,CAWSVSSNNEQFF
NA,TRBD1,TRBJ2-7,TRBV5-1,TGCGCCAGCAGCTTGGTCGGGACAGGGAGCTCCTACGAGCAGTACTTC,CASSLVGTGSSYEQYF
NA,TRBD2,TRBJ2-7,TRBV7-6,TGTGCCAGCAGCCCCGGGACTAGCGGGGGCATCGAGCAGTACTTC,CASSPGTSGGIEQYF
NA,TRBD2,TRBJ2-3,TRBV6-5,TGTGCCAGCAGGGGACTAGCCGTGGGGGCAGATACGCAGTATTTT,CASRGLAVGADTQYF
NA,NA,TRBJ1-2,TRBV4-1,TGCGCCAGCAGCCAACTTAGGGGAATTATTTATGGCTACACCTTC,CASSQLRGIIYGYTF
NA,NA,TRBJ1-1,TRBV7-8,TGTGCCAGCAGCTTAGCCGGGGGAAACACTGAAGCTTTCTTT,CASSLAGGNTEAFF
NA,TRBD1,TRBJ1-1,TRBV6-5,TGTGCCAGCAGGGCGGACAGGGCGAACACTGAAGCTTTCTTT,CASRADRANTEAFF
NA,TRBD1,TRBJ2-2,TRBV3-1/TRBV3-2,TGTGCCAGCAGCCAAGGGGCAGGGGGCTTTGTCGGGGAGCTGTTTTTT,CASSQGAGGFVGELFF
NA,NA,TRBJ2-7,TRBV5-1,TGCGCCAGCAGCTTCCAGGGGTTCGGGGAGCAGTACTTC,CASSFQGFGEQYF
NA,NA,TRBJ2-2,TRBV7-9,TGTGCCAGCAGCGCCCGGGCCCAGGGCAACACCGGGGAGCTGTTTTTT,CASSARAQGNTGELFF
NA,NA,TRBJ1-5,TRBV6-1,TGTGCCAGCAGTGAAGGTGGCGGGTTCGGGCAGCCCCAGCATTTT,CASSEGGGFGQPQHF
NA,TRBD1,TRBJ2-1,TRBV7-8,TGTGCCAGCAGCGAGGGGGCTTCCCGCAATGAGCAGTTCTTC,CASSEGASRNEQFF
NA,NA,TRBJ2-3,TRBV7-8,TGTGCCAGCAGCTTAGCGTGGGGGACTTATAGCACAGATACGCAGTATTTT,CASSLAWGTYSTDTQYF
NA,TRBD2,TRBJ2-1,TRBV5-1,TGCGCCAGCAGCTCTAGCGGGGGCGAGCCCAATGAGCAGTTCTTC,CASSSSGGEPNEQFF
NA,NA,TRBJ2-2,TRBV19,TGTGCCAGTAGCCACAGGGCCACCGGGGAGCTGTTTTTT,CASSHRATGELFF
NA,NA,TRBJ2-3,TRBV11-2,TGTGCCAGCACTCCATCAGTGGATACGCAGTATTTT,CASTPSVDTQYF
NA,TRBD1,TRBJ1-6,TRBV30,TGTGCCTGGACGCCGGGACAGGGACCAAATTCACCCCTCCACTTT,CAWTPGQGPNSPLHF